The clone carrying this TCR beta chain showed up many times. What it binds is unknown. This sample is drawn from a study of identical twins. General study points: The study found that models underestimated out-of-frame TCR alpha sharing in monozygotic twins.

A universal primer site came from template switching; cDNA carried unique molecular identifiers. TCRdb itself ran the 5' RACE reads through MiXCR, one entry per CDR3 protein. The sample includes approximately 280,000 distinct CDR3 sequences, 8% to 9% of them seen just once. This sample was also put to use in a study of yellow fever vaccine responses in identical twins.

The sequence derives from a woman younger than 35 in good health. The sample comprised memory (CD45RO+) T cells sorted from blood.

Written as DNA, the CDR3 is TGTGCCAGCAGCGTAGCCGGGACAGGGGTCTACGAGCAGTACTTC. Translating it yields CASSVAGTGVYEQYF. The rearrangement joins TRBV9 to TRBJ2-7, with 10 bases lining up with TRBD1. Germline CDR1 and CDR2: SGDLS and YYNGEE. The CDR3 totals 15 residues. V shed 0 bases, J shed 3 bases, and the junction held 3 bases outside the gene matches.